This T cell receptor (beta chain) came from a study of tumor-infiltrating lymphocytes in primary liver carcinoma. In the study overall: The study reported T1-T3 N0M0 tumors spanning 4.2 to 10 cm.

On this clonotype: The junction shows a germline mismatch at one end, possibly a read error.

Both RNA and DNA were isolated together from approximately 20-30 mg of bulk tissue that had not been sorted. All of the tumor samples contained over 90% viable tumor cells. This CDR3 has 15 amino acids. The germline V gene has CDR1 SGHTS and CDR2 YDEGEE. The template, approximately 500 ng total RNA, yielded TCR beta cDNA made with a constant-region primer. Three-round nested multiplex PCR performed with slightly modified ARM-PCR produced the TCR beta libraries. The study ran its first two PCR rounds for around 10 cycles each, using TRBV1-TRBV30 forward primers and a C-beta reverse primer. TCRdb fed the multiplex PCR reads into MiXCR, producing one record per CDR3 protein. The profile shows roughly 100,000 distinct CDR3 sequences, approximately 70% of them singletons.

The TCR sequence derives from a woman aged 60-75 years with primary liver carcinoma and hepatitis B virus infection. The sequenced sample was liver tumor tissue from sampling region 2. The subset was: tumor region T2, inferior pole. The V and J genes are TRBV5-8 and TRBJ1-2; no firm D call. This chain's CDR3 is CASNLVGEQNYGYTF. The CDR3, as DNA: TGTGCCAGCAACTTGGTCGGTGAACAGAACTATGGCTACACCTTC.